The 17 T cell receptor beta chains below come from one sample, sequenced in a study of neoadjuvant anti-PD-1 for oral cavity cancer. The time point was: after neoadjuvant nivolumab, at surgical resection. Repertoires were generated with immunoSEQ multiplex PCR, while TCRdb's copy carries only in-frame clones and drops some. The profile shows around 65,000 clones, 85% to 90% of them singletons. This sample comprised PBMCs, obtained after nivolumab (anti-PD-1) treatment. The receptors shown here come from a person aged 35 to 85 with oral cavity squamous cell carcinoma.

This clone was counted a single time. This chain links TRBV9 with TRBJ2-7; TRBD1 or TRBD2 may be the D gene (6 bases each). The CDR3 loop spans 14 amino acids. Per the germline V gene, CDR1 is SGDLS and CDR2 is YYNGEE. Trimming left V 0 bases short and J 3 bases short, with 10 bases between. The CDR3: CASSVEGGHYEQYF. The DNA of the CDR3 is TGTGCCAGCAGCGTAGAGGGGGGCCACTACGAGCAGTACTTC.

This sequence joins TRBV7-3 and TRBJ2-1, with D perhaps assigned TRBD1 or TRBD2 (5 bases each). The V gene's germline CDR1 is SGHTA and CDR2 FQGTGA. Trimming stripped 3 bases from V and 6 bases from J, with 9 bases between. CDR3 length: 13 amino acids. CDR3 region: CASSFGTVNEQFF. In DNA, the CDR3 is TGTGCCAGCAGCTTCGGGACGGTCAATGAGCAGTTCTTC.

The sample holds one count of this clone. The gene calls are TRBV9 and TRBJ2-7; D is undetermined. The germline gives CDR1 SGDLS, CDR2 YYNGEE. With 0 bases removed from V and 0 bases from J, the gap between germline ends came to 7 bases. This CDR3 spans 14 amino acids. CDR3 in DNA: TGTGCCAGCAGCGTAGACGGCTCCTCCTACGAGCAGTACTTC. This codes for CASSVDGSSYEQYF.

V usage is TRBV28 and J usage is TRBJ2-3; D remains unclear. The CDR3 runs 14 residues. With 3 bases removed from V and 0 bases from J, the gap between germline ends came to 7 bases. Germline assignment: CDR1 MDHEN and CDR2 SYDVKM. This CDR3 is CASSFPPSTDTQYF. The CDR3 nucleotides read TGTGCCAGCAGTTTCCCCCCTAGCACAGATACGCAGTATTTT.

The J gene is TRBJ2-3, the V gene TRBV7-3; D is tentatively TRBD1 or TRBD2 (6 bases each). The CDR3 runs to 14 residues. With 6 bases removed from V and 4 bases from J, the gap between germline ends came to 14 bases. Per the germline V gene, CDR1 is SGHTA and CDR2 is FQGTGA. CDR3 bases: TGTGCCAGCAGTTTTACCGGGGGCTCAGATACGCAGTATTTT. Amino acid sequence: CASSFTGGSDTQYF. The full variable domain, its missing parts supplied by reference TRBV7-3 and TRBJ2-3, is GAGVSQTPSNKVTEKGKYVELRCDPISGHTALYWYRQSLGQGPEFLIYFQGTGAADDSGLPNDRFFAVRPEGSVSTLKIQRTERGDSAVYLCASSFTGGSDTQYFGPGTRLTVL.

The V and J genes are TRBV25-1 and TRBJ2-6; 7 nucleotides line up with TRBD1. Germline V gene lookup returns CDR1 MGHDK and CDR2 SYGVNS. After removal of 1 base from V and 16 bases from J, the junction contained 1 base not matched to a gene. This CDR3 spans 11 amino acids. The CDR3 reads CASSEWGQLTF. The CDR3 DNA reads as TGTGCCAGCAGTGAATGGGGACAGCTGACTTTC.

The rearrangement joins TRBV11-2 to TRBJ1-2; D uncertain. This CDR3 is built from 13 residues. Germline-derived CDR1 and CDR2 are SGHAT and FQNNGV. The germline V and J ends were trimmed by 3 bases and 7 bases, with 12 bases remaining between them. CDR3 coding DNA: TGTGCCAGCAGCTTCAGCTACGGACGTGGCTACACCTTC. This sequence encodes CASSFSYGRGYTF. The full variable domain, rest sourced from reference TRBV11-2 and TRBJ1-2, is EAGVAQSPRYKIIEKRQSVAFWCNPISGHATLYWYQQILGQGPKLLIQFQNNGVVDDSQLPKDRFSAERLKGVDSTLKIQPAKLEDSAVYLCASSFSYGRGYTFGSGTRLTVV.

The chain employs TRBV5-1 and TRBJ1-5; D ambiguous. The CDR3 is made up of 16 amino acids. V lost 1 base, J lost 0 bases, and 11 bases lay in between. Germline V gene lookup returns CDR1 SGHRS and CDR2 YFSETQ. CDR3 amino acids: CASSLLGGDSNQPQHF. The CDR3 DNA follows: TGCGCCAGCAGCTTGTTGGGTGGGGATAGCAATCAGCCCCAGCATTTT.

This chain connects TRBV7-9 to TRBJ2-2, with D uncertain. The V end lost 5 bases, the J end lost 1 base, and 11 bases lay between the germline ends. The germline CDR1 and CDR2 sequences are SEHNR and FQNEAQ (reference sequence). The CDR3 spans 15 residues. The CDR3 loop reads CASSTFRVNTGELFF. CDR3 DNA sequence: TGTGCCAGCAGCACATTTAGGGTGAACACCGGGGAGCTGTTTTTT.

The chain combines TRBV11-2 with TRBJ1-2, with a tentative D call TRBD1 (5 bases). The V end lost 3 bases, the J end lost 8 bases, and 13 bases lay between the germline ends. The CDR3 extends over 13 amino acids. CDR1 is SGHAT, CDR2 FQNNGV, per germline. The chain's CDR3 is CASSFGTLLGYTF. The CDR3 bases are TGTGCCAGCAGCTTTGGGACCTTGTTAGGCTACACCTTC.

The CDR3 nucleotides read TGTGCCACCAGCAGACCCCAGGGGGCGAACTTTCTAGCCAAAAACATTCAGTACTTC. Translated, it gives CATSRPQGANFLAKNIQYF. The chain links TRBV15 to TRBJ2-4; 8 bases map to TRBD1. CDR3 length: 19 amino acids. Germline loops: CDR1 LNHNV, CDR2 YYDKDF (reference sequence). With 2 bases clipped from V and 0 bases from J, the junction kept 12 bases outside the gene matches.

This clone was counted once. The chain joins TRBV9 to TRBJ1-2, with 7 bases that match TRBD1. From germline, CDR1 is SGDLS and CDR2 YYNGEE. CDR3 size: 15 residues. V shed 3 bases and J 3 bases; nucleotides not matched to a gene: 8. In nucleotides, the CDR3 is TGTGCCAGCAGCGCTCCCATCGACAGGGACTATGGCTACACCTTC. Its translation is CASSAPIDRDYGYTF. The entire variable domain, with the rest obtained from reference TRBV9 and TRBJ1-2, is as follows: DSGVTQTPKHLITATGQRVTLRCSPRSGDLSVYWYQQSLDQGLQFLIQYYNGEERAKGNILERFSAQQFPDLHSELNLSSLELGDSALYFCASSAPIDRDYGYTFGSGTRLTVV.

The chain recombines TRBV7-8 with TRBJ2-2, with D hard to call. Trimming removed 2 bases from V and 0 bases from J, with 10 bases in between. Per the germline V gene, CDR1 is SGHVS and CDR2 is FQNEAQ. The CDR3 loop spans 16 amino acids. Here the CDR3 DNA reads TGTGCCAGCAGCTTACGTTGGCGGACGAACACCGGGGAGCTGTTTTTT. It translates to CASSLRWRTNTGELFF.

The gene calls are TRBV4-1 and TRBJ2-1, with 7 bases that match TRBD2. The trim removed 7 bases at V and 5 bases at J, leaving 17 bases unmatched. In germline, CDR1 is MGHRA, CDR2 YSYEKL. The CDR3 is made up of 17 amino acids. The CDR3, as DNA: TGCGCCAGCACCCCCGCCCCGGGGCTAGCGGAAGACAATGAGCAGTTCTTC. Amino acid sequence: CASTPAPGLAEDNEQFF.

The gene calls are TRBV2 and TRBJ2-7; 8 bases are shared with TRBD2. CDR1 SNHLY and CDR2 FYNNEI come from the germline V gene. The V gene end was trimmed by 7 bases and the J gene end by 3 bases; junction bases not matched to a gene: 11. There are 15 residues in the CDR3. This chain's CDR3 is CASTSGGRSNYEQYF. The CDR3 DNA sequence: TGTGCCAGCACTTCTGGCGGGAGGTCCAACTACGAGCAGTACTTC.

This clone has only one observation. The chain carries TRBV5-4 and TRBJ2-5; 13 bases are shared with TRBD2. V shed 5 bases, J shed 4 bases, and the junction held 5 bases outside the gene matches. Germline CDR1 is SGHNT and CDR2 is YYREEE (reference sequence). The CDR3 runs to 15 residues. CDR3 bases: TGTGCCAGCAGGGGAGGGACTAGCGGGACAGAGACCCAGTACTTC. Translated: CASRGGTSGTETQYF.

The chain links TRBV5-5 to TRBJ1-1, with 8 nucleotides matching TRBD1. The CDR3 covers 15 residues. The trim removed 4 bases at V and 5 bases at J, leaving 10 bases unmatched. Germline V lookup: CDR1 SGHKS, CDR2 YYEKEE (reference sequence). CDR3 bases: TGTGCCAGCAGCCTCAGGACAGGGCGCGAGACTGAAGCTTTCTTT. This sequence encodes CASSLRTGRETEAFF.